The T cell receptor (beta chain) under discussion was sequenced for a study of blood T cell repertoires in COVID-19. Overall study: T cells, B-cell-depleted T cells, or PBMCs supplied cDNA or gDNA.

This clone was seen a handful of times. The table came from immunoSEQ multiplex PCR; TCRdb's copy has only in-frame clones and leaves some out. The data contain some 99,000 clones, about 85% of them singletons. V lost 4 bases, J lost 4 bases, and 7 bases lay in between. Germline V gene lookup returns CDR1 SGHAT and CDR2 FQNNGV. The CDR3 extends over 13 amino acids. The gene calls are TRBV11-2 and TRBJ2-2, with D possibly matching TRBD1 (5 bases). The TCR sequence derives from a man between 65 and 85 years old with acute or convalescent COVID-19. The sequencing input was peripheral blood. CDR3 bases: TGTGCCAGCAGCTGGGGCCCCACCGGGGAGCTGTTTTTT. Residues: CASSWGPTGELFF.